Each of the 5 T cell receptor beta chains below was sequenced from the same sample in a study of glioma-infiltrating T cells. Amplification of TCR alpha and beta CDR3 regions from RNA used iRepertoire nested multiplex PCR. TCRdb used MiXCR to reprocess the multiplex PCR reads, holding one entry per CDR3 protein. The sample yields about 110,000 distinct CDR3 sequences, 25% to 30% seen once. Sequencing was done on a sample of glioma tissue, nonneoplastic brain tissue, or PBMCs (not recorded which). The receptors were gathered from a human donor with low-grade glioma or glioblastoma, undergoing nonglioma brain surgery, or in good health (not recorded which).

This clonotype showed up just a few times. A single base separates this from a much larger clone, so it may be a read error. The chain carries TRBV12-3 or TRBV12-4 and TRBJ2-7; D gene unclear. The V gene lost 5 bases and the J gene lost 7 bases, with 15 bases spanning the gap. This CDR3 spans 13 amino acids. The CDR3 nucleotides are TGTGCCAGCAGTCCTCCAGTCGGTAATGAGCAGTACTTC. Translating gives CASSPPVGNEQYF.

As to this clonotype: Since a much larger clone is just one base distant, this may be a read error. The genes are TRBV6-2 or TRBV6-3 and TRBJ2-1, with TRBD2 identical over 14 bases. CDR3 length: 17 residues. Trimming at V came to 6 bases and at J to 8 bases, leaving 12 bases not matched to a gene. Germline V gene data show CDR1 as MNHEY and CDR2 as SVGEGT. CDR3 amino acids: CASSQRSGTSGSHEQFF. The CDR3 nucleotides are TGTGCCAGCAGCCAGCGCTCAGGGACTAGCGGGAGTCATGAGCAGTTCTTC.

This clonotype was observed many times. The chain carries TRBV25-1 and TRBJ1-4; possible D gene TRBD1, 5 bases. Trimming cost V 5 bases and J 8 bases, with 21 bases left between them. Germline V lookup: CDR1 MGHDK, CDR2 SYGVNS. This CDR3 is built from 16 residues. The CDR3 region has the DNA TGTGCCAGCAGTAACAGGCGATCACATCGTCAGGAAAAACTGTTTTTT. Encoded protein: CASSNRRSHRQEKLFF.

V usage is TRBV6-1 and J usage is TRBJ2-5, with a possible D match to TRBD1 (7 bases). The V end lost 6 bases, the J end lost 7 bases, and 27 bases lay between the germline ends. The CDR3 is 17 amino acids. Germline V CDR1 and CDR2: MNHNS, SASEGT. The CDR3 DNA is TGTGCCAGCAGCCACAGGCCAATACAGGGGACGGGAGCGACCCAGTACTTC. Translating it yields CASSHRPIQGTGATQYF.

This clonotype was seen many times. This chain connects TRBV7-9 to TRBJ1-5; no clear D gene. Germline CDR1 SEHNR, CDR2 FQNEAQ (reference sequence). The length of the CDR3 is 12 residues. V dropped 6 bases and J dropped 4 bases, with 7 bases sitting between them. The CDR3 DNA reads TGTGCCAGCAGACGAGAGAATCAGCCCCAGCATTTT. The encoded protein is CASRRENQPQHF. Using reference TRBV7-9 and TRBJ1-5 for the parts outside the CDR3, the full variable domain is DTGVSQNPRHKITKRGQNVTFRCDPISEHNRLYWYRQTLGQGPEFLTYFQNEAQLEKSRLLSDRFSAERPKGSFSTLEIQRTEQGDSAMYLCASRRENQPQHFGDGTRLSIL.